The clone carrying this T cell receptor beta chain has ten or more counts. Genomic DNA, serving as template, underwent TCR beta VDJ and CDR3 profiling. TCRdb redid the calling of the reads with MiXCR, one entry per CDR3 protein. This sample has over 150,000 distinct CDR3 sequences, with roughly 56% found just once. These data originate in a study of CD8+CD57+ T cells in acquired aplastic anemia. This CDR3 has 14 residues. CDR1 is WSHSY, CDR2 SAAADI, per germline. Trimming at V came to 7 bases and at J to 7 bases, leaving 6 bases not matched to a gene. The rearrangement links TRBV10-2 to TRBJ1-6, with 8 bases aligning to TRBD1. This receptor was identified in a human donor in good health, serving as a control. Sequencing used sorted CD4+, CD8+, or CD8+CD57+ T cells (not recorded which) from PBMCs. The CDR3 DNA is TGCGCCAGCAACGCCGGGACAGGAAATTCACCCCTCCACTTT. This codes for CASNAGTGNSPLHF.